This T cell receptor (beta chain) was sequenced during a study of T-cell memory formation after mild COVID-19 listed by TCRdb under 2021. Regarding the research as a whole: Most TCR sequence clusters were specific to one of the two donors. In a couple of donors, T-cell clones that expanded and contracted after mild COVID-19 were tracked by sequencing TCRalpha and TCRbeta repertoires over time. Two young, previously healthy adult volunteers, one female and one male, were included in the cohort. The paper's findings and limits, for the study overall: The study included only two mild cases, and larger cohorts that include severe cases with pre-infection samples were judged to be necessary. Contracting CD4+ clones turned up mainly in the CM and EM memory subsets, whereas EMRA was where CD8+ clones were enriched. Whether the second-wave clones peaking on day 37 were SARS-CoV-2 specific was not confirmed. Some responding clones were detected in pre-infection memory, which suggested that pre-existing cross-reactive memory T cells had joined the SARS-CoV-2 response. Clones that contracted from day 15 to 85 showed balanced CD4/CD8 phenotypes, whereas a second wave of clones that expanded from day 15 to 37 leaned towards CD4+.

Ficoll-Paque density gradient centrifugation was used to isolate PBMCs. Sequencing was carried out with an Illumina NovaSeq 6000. cDNA libraries for TCRalpha and TCRbeta were prepared by 5'RACE using constant-segment primers, with sample barcodes and unique molecular identifiers added. Trizol reagent was used to extract RNA from every sample. Amplification of the libraries took two PCR steps, and the second step added a second sample barcode plus Illumina TruSeq adapters. Libraries were sequenced on an Illumina NovaSeq with 2 x 150 bp paired-end reads. For the original study's pipeline: Demultiplexing of reads and collapsing into UMI-guided consensus sequences were performed with migec v1.2.7. With mixcr v2.1.11, UMI consensuses were aligned to TRA and TRB V and J templates and assembled into clonotypes. Clonotypes were classified as expanded or contracted when called significant by both edgeR and NoisET, with noise models trained on biological replicates. For edgeR calls, the cutoffs were a false discovery rate-adjusted p below 0.01 and a log2 fold-change threshold of 1. As an exploratory analysis of dynamics, PCA with hierarchical clustering was applied to max-normalized trajectories of the 1000 most abundant clonotypes. Separately sequenced CD4+ and CD8+ repertoires were used to assign a CD4 or CD8 phenotype to each responding clone. The public reads were reanalyzed by TCRdb: fastp trimming at Q25, MiXCR alignment, in-frame beta chains only. Entries that share a CDR3 protein sequence are merged under the most common genes and DNA. The V and J calls were determined by TCRdb, not by the authors. Here the sample has about 200,000 distinct CDR3 sequences; 9.5% occur a single time. 3.5% to 4% of the sample lies in the top ten.

This clonotype was counted at least ten times. Its antigen has not been determined. Base qualities are missing; no much larger clone stands one base away. CDR1 SGHDN and CDR2 FVKESK are derived from the germline V gene. Including cysteine and phenylalanine, the CDR3 has 14 amino acids. The DNA shown is the 42-base CDR3, in frame from base 1. V drops 3 bases and J drops 7 bases, leaving 12 bases in between. The sample was PBMCs or a T cell subset sorted from them (not recorded which). The chain is encoded by TRBV14 joined to TRBJ1-4; TRBD1 could be the D gene, as 5 bases match. The source is a man aged 18 to 30 who had mild COVID-19 (a few samples of this study predate the infection). The sample titles of this study are shuffled in the database, so cell type and time point are left out; the donor was told from shared clones. The nucleotides read TGTGCCAGCAGCCAGGACACATCGCGTGAAAAACTGTTTTTT. Its protein product is CASSQDTSREKLFF.